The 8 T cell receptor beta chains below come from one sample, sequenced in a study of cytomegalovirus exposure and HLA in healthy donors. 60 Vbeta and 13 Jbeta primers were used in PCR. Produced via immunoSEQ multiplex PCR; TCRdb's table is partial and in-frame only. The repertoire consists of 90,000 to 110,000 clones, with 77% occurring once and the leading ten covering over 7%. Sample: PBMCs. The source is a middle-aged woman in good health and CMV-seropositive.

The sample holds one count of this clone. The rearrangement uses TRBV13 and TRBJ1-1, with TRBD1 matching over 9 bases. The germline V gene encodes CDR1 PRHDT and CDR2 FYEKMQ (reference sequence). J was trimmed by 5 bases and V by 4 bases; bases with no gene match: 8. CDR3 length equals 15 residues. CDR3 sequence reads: CASSSMWGTGTEAFF. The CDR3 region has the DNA TGTGCCAGCAGCTCCATGTGGGGGACAGGGACTGAAGCTTTCTTT.

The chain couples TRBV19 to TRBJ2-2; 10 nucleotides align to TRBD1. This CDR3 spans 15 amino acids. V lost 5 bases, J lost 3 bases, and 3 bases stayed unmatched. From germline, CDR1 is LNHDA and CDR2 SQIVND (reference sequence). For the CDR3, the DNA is TGTGCCAGTAGTGCGACAGGGGGCTACACCGGGGAGCTGTTTTTT. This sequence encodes CASSATGGYTGELFF.

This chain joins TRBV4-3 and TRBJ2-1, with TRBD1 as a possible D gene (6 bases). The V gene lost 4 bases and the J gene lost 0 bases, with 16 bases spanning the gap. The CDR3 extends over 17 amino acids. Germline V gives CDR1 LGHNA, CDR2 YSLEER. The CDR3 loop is CASSRFTGLDSYNEQFF. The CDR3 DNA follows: TGCGCCAGCAGCCGGTTCACAGGGTTAGACTCCTACAATGAGCAGTTCTTC.

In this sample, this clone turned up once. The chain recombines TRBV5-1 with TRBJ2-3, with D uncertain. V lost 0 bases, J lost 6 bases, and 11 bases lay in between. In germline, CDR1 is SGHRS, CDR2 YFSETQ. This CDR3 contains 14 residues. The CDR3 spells CASSLDPSGDTQYF. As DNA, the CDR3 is TGCGCCAGCAGCTTGGACCCGTCCGGTGATACGCAGTATTTT.

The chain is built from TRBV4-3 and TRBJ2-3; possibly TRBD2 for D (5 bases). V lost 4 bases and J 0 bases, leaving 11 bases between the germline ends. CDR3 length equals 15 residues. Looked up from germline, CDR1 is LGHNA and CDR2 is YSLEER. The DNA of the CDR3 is TGCGCCAGCAGCCCCGGACTGTTTAGCACAGATACGCAGTATTTT. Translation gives CASSPGLFSTDTQYF.

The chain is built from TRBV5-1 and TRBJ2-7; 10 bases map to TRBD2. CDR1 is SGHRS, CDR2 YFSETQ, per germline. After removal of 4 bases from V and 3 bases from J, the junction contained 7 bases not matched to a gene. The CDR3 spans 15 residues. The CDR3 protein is CASSPRTSGSYEQYF. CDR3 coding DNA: TGCGCCAGCAGCCCAAGGACTAGCGGAAGCTACGAGCAGTACTTC.

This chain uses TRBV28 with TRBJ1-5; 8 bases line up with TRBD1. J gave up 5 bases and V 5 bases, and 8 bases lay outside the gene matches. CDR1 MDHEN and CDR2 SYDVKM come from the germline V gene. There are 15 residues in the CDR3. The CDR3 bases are TGTGCCAGCAGTCCCAGGAGACAGGGGTATCAGCCCCAGCATTTT. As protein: CASSPRRQGYQPQHF. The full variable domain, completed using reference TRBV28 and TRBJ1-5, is DVKVTQSSRYLVKRTGEKVFLECVQDMDHENMFWYRQDPGLGLRLIYFSYDVKMKEKGDIPEGYSVSREKKERFSLILESASTNQTSMYLCASSPRRQGYQPQHFGDGTRLSIL.

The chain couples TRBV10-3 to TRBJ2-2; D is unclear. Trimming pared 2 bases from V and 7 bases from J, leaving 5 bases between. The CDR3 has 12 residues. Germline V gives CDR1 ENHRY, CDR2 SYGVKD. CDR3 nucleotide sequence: TGTGCCATCAGTGAGGCGGACGGGGAGCTGTTTTTT. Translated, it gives CAISEADGELFF.